This TCR beta chain was sequenced during a study of graft-versus-host responses after intestinal transplantation. About the study: Anti-thymocyte globulin induction preceded approximately three years of tacrolimus and steroid maintenance in all recipients.

In germline, CDR1 is SGHKS, CDR2 YYEKEE (reference sequence). Trimming removed 3 bases from V and 2 bases from J, with 20 bases in between. CDR3 length: 17 residues. As for this clone: No antigen is known for it.

Assay: immunoSEQ multiplex PCR; the TCRdb copy retains only in-frame clones and omits some. The table includes about 35,000 clones, about 93% detected once. The sample was unstimulated CD8+ T cells sorted from spleen or lymph node cells, taken before transplant. This TCR was sampled from a human donor who was the organ donor for an intestinal transplant. The chain combines TRBV5-5 with TRBJ2-5, with D maybe TRBD2 (8 bases). CDR3 DNA sequence: TGTGCCAGCAGCTGGGCGGGAGGACAGGCCAGACAAGAGACCCAGTACTTC. Protein product: CASSWAGGQARQETQYF.